This T cell receptor (beta chain) was recovered during a study of early stage breast cancer tumors. Study-level findings and limits: In about 90% of the 16 patients, blood comparison separated tumor from normal breast.

A word on this clone: The target antigen is unknown.

CDR1 and CDR2 (germline): SGHAT, FQNNGV. V lost 5 bases and J lost 8; bases outside the gene matches: 4. This CDR3 spans 13 amino acids. TCRdb's table, derived via immunoSEQ multiplex PCR, lists solely in-frame clones and lacks some. The sample includes roughly 13,000 clones, 75% to 85% seen only once; the top ten take roughly 7.6%. The TCR sequence derives from a person in their fifties with breast cancer. Sequenced input: normal breast tissue next to the tumor. This chain connects TRBV11-2 to TRBJ2-1; TRBD1 agrees at 9 bases. This chain's CDR3 is CASSRTGVDEQFF. As DNA, the CDR3 is TGTGCCAGCAGCCGGACAGGGGTTGATGAGCAGTTCTTC.